The 7 T cell receptor beta chains below all came from one sample that was sequenced in a study of beta chain features in type 1 diabetes. The study reverse transcribed the entire isolated RNA, so it sequenced expressed TCRB transcripts. The assay was immunoSEQ multiplex PCR, and TCRdb's table has in-frame clones only and misses some. The repertoire holds 600,000 to 650,000 clones, around 15% seen once, with 0.09% to 0.095% in the top ten. Sequences were obtained from naive CD4+ T cells from blood. The receptor source for this set is a man aged 18-30 years in good health.

This clone was seen a handful of times. The rearrangement uses TRBV10-3 and TRBJ2-1, with D tentatively TRBD1 (6 bases). The germline V gene encodes CDR1 ENHRY and CDR2 SYGVKD. The CDR3 contains 14 residues. V lost 8 bases and J lost 7, with 18 bases in between. CDR3 nucleotide sequence: TGTGCCATCTTTCAAACAGGGAGTTCTAATGAGCAGTTCTTC. As protein: CAIFQTGSSNEQFF.

This clone has only a few counts. CDR3 nucleotide sequence: TGTGCCAGCAGTTTATTAGGGACAGCCTTATACGAGCAGTACTTC. Protein sequence: CASSLLGTALYEQYF. The V call is TRBV27, the J call TRBJ2-7; 7 bases agree with TRBD1. The V and J ends lost 1 base and 4 bases, in that order; junction bases with no gene match: 7. The CDR3 spans 15 residues. The germline V gene has CDR1 MNHEY and CDR2 SMNVEV (reference sequence).

There are a few counts of this clone. The CDR3 reads CASSSSPTGANVLTF. CDR3 sequence (DNA): TGTGCCAGCAGCTCTAGCCCCACTGGGGCCAACGTCCTGACTTTC. This chain connects TRBV9 to TRBJ2-6, with D perhaps matching TRBD2 (5 bases). The CDR3 runs to 15 residues. V dropped 4 bases and J dropped 2 bases, with 10 bases sitting between them. Per the germline V gene, CDR1 is SGDLS and CDR2 is YYNGEE.

The table lists this clone with a few counts. The V call is TRBV6-6, the J call TRBJ2-6; D gene unclear. V shed 0 bases and J shed 4 bases, with 10 bases lying between them. The V gene's germline CDR1 is MNHNY and CDR2 SVGAGI (reference sequence). CDR3 size: 16 residues. CDR3 protein: CASSYSLGSGANVLTF. CDR3 sequence (DNA): TGTGCCAGCAGTTACTCGCTAGGCTCCGGGGCCAACGTCCTGACTTTC.

Turning to this clone: This sample also contains other DNA sequences that code for the same CDR3. The J gene is TRBJ1-2, the V gene TRBV7-3, with a tentative D call TRBD1 (5 bases). The V and J ends lost 5 bases and 8 bases respectively, with 15 bases between them. CDR1 and CDR2 from the germline V gene are SGHTA and FQGTGA. The CDR3 covers 13 residues. DNA for the CDR3: TGTGCCAGCAGCCCCGACAGTTCTGGGGGCTACACCTTC. It codes for CASSPDSSGGYTF.

In its sample, this clone was seen a few times. The chain joins TRBV6-1 to TRBJ1-5; a possible D gene is TRBD1 (6 bases). CDR1 is MNHNS, CDR2 SASEGT, per germline. V was pared by 6 bases and J by 2 bases, with 14 bases between. The CDR3 spans 15 residues. Here the CDR3 reads CASSVWAGGNQPQHF. Written as DNA, the CDR3 is TGTGCCAGCAGCGTCTGGGCAGGGGGCAATCAGCCCCAGCATTTT.

This clone was picked up a small number of times. The chain couples TRBV5-4 to TRBJ2-7, with TRBD1 matching 7 bases. Germline trimming cut 4 bases from V and 2 bases from J; bases unmatched to any gene: 6. The CDR3 covers 14 residues. Germline V gene data show CDR1 as SGHNT and CDR2 as YYREEE (reference sequence). For the CDR3, the DNA is TGTGCCAGCAGCCCATGGACAGGAACCTACGAGCAGTACTTC. Translation: CASSPWTGTYEQYF.